These 21 T cell receptor beta chains share one sample of origin, sequenced in a study of T cell responses to AZD1222 COVID-19 vaccine. TCRdb's copy holds only in-frame clones and misses some; the assay was immunoSEQ multiplex PCR. The sample lists about 54,000 clones, roughly nine tenths occurring once. This specimen was peripheral blood, taken 28 days after the second AZD1222 dose. All receptors derive from an adult who received the AZD1222 COVID-19 vaccine.

This rearrangement joins TRBV7-2 to TRBJ2-7, with 7 nucleotides matching TRBD1. The trim removed 6 bases at V and 0 bases at J, leaving 5 bases unmatched. Looked up from germline, CDR1 is SGHTA and CDR2 is FQGNSA. The CDR3 covers 14 residues. The CDR3 DNA sequence: TGTGCCAGCAGAGGGACAGTGAACTCCTACGAGCAGTACTTC. The encoded protein is CASRGTVNSYEQYF.

Only one count was recorded for this clone. This chain connects TRBV15 to TRBJ1-4; no definite D call. The CDR3 contains 14 residues. Germline V gene data show CDR1 as LNHNV and CDR2 as YYDKDF (reference sequence). Between the trimmed V and J ends, which lost 9 bases and 2 bases, there was a span of 13 bases. The CDR3 region has the DNA TGTGCCACGAGCTTAGGTCTGACTAATGAAAAACTGTTTTTT. Encoded protein: CATSLGLTNEKLFF.

The rearrangement uses TRBV11-2 and TRBJ2-3; maybe TRBD1 (6 bases). V was trimmed by 3 bases and J by 0 bases, leaving 10 bases between them. The V gene's germline CDR1 is SGHAT and CDR2 FQNNGV. The CDR3 covers 15 residues. The CDR3 nucleotides are TGTGCCAGCAGCTTCTCCGGACAGAGCACAGATACGCAGTATTTT. Residues: CASSFSGQSTDTQYF.

V and J are TRBV27 and TRBJ2-1; a possible D gene is TRBD1 (6 bases). Deletions cut 5 bases from V and 2 bases from J, with 10 bases between. Looked up from germline, CDR1 is MNHEY and CDR2 is SMNVEV (reference sequence). The CDR3 loop spans 14 amino acids. This chain's CDR3 is CASSHPGAYNEQFF. The CDR3 coding sequence is TGTGCCAGCAGTCACCCAGGGGCCTACAATGAGCAGTTCTTC.

This chain uses TRBV7-3 with TRBJ2-7, with 8 positions matching TRBD1. This CDR3 has 13 amino acids. With 5 bases clipped from V and 2 bases from J, the junction kept 2 bases outside the gene matches. Germline CDR1 is SGHTA and CDR2 is FQGTGA. The CDR3: CASSKDRAYEQYF. For the CDR3, the DNA is TGTGCCAGCAGCAAGGACAGGGCCTACGAGCAGTACTTC.

The chain has TRBV11-2 and TRBJ2-2; no clear D gene. Germline lookup yields CDR1 SGHAT and CDR2 FQNNGV. Trimming removed 3 bases at V and 4 bases at J, with 6 bases between. There are 13 residues in the CDR3. CDR3 nucleotides: TGTGCCAGCAGCTTTTGGTCCACCGGGGAGCTGTTTTTT. It specifies CASSFWSTGELFF.

This chain joins TRBV30 and TRBJ2-3; weak D call: TRBD1 (5 bases). Trimming took off 3 bases at V and 2 bases at J, with 15 bases between the two ends. CDR3 size: 15 residues. CDR1 GTSNPN and CDR2 SVGIG come from the germline V gene (reference sequence). CDR3 sequence reads: CAWSANGAYTDTQYF. CDR3 in DNA: TGTGCCTGGAGCGCGAATGGGGCTTACACAGATACGCAGTATTTT.

The rearrangement links TRBV3-1 (or the pseudogene TRBV3-2) to TRBJ2-7, with D possibly being TRBD1 (6 bases). CDR1 and CDR2 (germline): LGHDT, YNNKEL (reference sequence). Trimming took off 6 bases at V and 6 bases at J, with 15 bases between the two ends. The CDR3 sequence is 13 residues long. The CDR3 loop reads CASRPGVMSEQYF. The CDR3 DNA sequence: TGTGCCAGCAGGCCAGGGGTTATGAGCGAGCAGTACTTC.

The chain joins TRBV19 to TRBJ2-7, with TRBD1 matching 10 bases. With V trimmed by 4 bases and J by 2 bases, 5 bases remained unmatched. CDR1 and CDR2 (germline): LNHDA, SQIVND (reference sequence). The CDR3 is 15 amino acids. CDR3: CASSTPGTGAYEQYF. The CDR3, as DNA: TGTGCCAGTAGTACGCCGGGGACAGGGGCCTACGAGCAGTACTTC.

The chain joins TRBV6-6 to TRBJ1-3; 9 nucleotides agree with TRBD1. Germline V gene lookup returns CDR1 MNHNY and CDR2 SVGAGI (reference sequence). The CDR3 extends over 17 amino acids. The junction had 11 bases not matched to a gene; V was cut back by 5 bases and J by 3 bases. The CDR3, as DNA: TGTGCCAGCAGTCCCTCCCGGACAGGGGTTTATGGAAACACCATATATTTT. The encoded protein is CASSPSRTGVYGNTIYF.

V gene TRBV6-5 combines with J gene TRBJ2-7; no definite D call. The CDR3 extends over 14 amino acids. CDR1 MNHEY and CDR2 SVGAGI come from the germline V gene. V dropped 2 bases and J dropped 3 bases, with 11 bases sitting between them. The DNA for the CDR3 is TGTGCCAGCAGTTACGGGCCCACCAACTACGAGCAGTACTTC. Residues: CASSYGPTNYEQYF.

The chain is built from TRBV5-1 and TRBJ2-1, with 9 bases aligning to TRBD2. V dropped 0 bases and J dropped 2; count of bases not matched to a gene: 6. Germline V gene sequence: CDR1 SGHRS, CDR2 YFSETQ. The CDR3 sequence is 17 residues long. Here the CDR3 reads CASSLGFLAGPYNEQFF. The DNA of the CDR3 is TGCGCCAGCAGCTTGGGCTTCCTAGCGGGACCCTACAATGAGCAGTTCTTC.

The V gene is TRBV5-5, the J gene TRBJ2-7; 7 bases agree with TRBD2. The germline gives CDR1 SGHKS, CDR2 YYEKEE (reference sequence). Trimming removed 0 bases from V and 0 bases from J; junction bases left unmatched: 3. The length of the CDR3 is 15 residues. CDR3 region: CASSLAGGFSYEQYF. The CDR3 DNA reads TGTGCCAGCAGCTTGGCCGGGGGGTTCTCCTACGAGCAGTACTTC.

This clone was found a few times. The chain joins TRBV4-2 to TRBJ2-5; 7 bases are shared with TRBD2. CDR1 is LGHNA, CDR2 YNFKEQ, per germline. V lost 0 bases, J lost 5 bases, and 3 bases stayed unmatched. The CDR3 extends over 14 amino acids. Here the CDR3 reads CASSQDSGWETQYF. Written as DNA, the CDR3 is TGTGCCAGCAGCCAAGATAGCGGGTGGGAGACCCAGTACTTC.

The rearrangement joins TRBV7-9 to TRBJ2-7, with D hard to call. The CDR3 consists of 13 residues. Trimming stripped 4 bases from V and 2 bases from J, with 9 bases between. Germline V gives CDR1 SEHNR, CDR2 FQNEAQ (reference sequence). The CDR3 loop is CASSSRQTYEQYF. The CDR3 nucleotides are TGTGCCAGCAGCTCAAGACAAACCTACGAGCAGTACTTC. The complete variable domain, with remaining parts taken from reference TRBV7-9 and TRBJ2-7, reads DTGVSQNPRHKITKRGQNVTFRCDPISEHNRLYWYRQTLGQGPEFLTYFQNEAQLEKSRLLSDRFSAERPKGSFSTLEIQRTEQGDSAMYLCASSSRQTYEQYFGPGTRLTVT.

The chain recombines TRBV30 with TRBJ2-3; 14 nucleotides align to TRBD2. This CDR3 comprises 17 residues. J lost 4 bases, V lost 1 base, and 7 bases had no gene match. Germline V gene data show CDR1 as GTSNPN and CDR2 as SVGIG (reference sequence). The CDR3 bases are TGTGCCTGGAGTGGAAGAGGGACTAGCGGGAGAGCAGATACGCAGTATTTT. Protein sequence: CAWSGRGTSGRADTQYF.

The chain couples TRBV2 to TRBJ1-2, with a weak D call TRBD1 (5 bases). Trimming pared 3 bases from V and 8 bases from J, leaving 13 bases between. This CDR3 is built from 13 residues. CDR1 SNHLY and CDR2 FYNNEI come from the germline V gene. The CDR3 bases are TGTGCCAGCAGTGATATTCAGGGTCACGGCTACACCTTC. It specifies CASSDIQGHGYTF.

The chain carries TRBV10-3 and TRBJ2-5; TRBD2 aligns across 10 bases. Germline CDR1 is ENHRY and CDR2 is SYGVKD. This CDR3 region has 15 residues. With V trimmed by 3 bases and J by 6 bases, 7 bases remained unmatched. CDR3 coding DNA: TGTGCCATCAGTGATTCCGAGCGGGAGGGCAAGACCCAGTACTTC. It specifies CAISDSEREGKTQYF.

The chain combines TRBV3-1 (or the pseudogene TRBV3-2) with TRBJ2-3; 12 positions agree with TRBD2. V was clipped by 2 bases and J by 0 bases; unmatched bases: 0. This CDR3 is 16 amino acids long. CDR1 and CDR2 from the germline V gene are LGHDT and YNNKEL (reference sequence). For the CDR3, the DNA is TGTGCCAGCAGCCAACTAGCGGGAGGGAGCACAGATACGCAGTATTTT. This gives the protein CASSQLAGGSTDTQYF.

This chain uses TRBV7-2 with TRBJ2-1; TRBD2 matches at 7 bases. Trimming at V came to 0 bases and at J to 5 bases, leaving 4 bases not matched to a gene. Germline V gene data show CDR1 as SGHTA and CDR2 as FQGNSA. The CDR3 length is 15 residues. CDR3 in DNA: TGTGCCAGCAGCTTAGCGTGGGGAGGGAACAATGAGCAGTTCTTC. Residues: CASSLAWGGNNEQFF.

This chain joins TRBV7-9 and TRBJ2-1; 12 bases map to TRBD2. Germline trimming cut 6 bases from V and 7 bases from J; bases unmatched to any gene: 16. Germline V gene lookup returns CDR1 SEHNR and CDR2 FQNEAQ (reference sequence). The CDR3 length is 18 residues. In DNA, the CDR3 is TGTGCCAGCAGACCAACTAGCGGGAGGCCGCAGGGGGTAAATGAGCAGTTCTTC. Protein product: CASRPTSGRPQGVNEQFF.